The clone carrying this T cell receptor beta chain was recorded a few times. Authors' analysis steps: Nucleated cell counts were estimated from reference gene primer amplification. Clones were read by immunoSEQ multiplex PCR, and TCRdb kept only the in-frame ones, dropping some. V and J calls and clone size are copied from that table; D and trimming were computed from the DNA. The table shows around 170,000 clones, with around 83% occurring only once. This entry comes from a study of blood T cell repertoires in COVID-19. Study summary: Researchers got acute and convalescent COVID-19 samples from the United States, Italy and Spain. Sources were T cells, B-cell-depleted T cells, or PBMCs; the material itself was cDNA or gDNA.

The V segment lost 6 bases and the J segment 4 bases; nucleotides outside the gene matches: 5. The CDR3 sequence is 13 residues long. Germline V lookup: CDR1 LNHDA, CDR2 SQIVND (reference sequence). The TCR was taken from a woman in her 40s with acute or convalescent COVID-19. Sequenced material: peripheral blood. The rearrangement links TRBV19 to TRBJ1-1; TRBD1 matches 7 bases. CDR3 nucleotides: TGTGCCAGTAGGCAGGGGGGTAGCACTGAAGCTTTCTTT. Translating it yields CASRQGGSTEAFF.